Below are 4 T cell receptor beta chains sequenced from a single sample in a study of T cells in localized non-small cell lung cancer. Clones were read by immunoSEQ multiplex PCR, and TCRdb kept only the in-frame ones, dropping some. The sample comprises about 1,400 clones, about 20% of which are singletons, and just under 20% rests with the top ten. The source was normal lung tissue next to the tumor, collected before any cancer treatment. Receptors originate from a female donor over 55 with stage II squamous cell lung carcinoma.

This sequence joins TRBV28 and TRBJ2-2; D is perhaps TRBD1 (5 bases). CDR1 is MDHEN and CDR2 is SYDVKM in the germline V gene. This CDR3 comprises 18 residues. V lost 1 base, J lost 0 bases, and 15 bases lay in between. The CDR3 DNA sequence: TGTGCCAGCAGTTTATACCCCTCGACAGCAACGAACACCGGGGAGCTGTTTTTT. Amino acids: CASSLYPSTATNTGELFF.

The V gene is TRBV11-3, the J gene TRBJ1-5; D gene unclear. The CDR3 runs to 15 residues. Germline V gene lookup returns CDR1 SGHNT and CDR2 YENEEA. Trimming left V 6 bases short and J 3 bases short, with 15 bases between. CDR3 sequence: CASSQREWDNQPQHF. The CDR3 DNA reads as TGTGCCAGCAGTCAGAGGGAGTGGGACAATCAGCCCCAGCATTTT.

Within the sample, this clone is medium-sized. The gene calls are TRBV11-3 and TRBJ1-2, with 8 bases that match TRBD1. Germline loops: CDR1 SGHNT, CDR2 YENEEA. Trimming cost V 5 bases and J 6 bases; bases outside gene matches: 14. The CDR3 has 16 residues. The DNA of the CDR3 is TGTGCCAGCAGCCCGGACACAGGGGGATTAAGGAATGGCTACACCTTC. It yields the protein CASSPDTGGLRNGYTF.

The rearrangement joins TRBV10-2 to TRBJ1-3; unclear D gene. This CDR3 spans 13 amino acids. V was trimmed by 7 bases and J by 3 bases, leaving 10 bases between them. Germline V CDR1 and CDR2: WSHSY, SAAADI. The CDR3 protein is CASTPGFGNTIYF. DNA for the CDR3: TGCGCCAGCACTCCGGGATTTGGAAACACCATATATTTT.